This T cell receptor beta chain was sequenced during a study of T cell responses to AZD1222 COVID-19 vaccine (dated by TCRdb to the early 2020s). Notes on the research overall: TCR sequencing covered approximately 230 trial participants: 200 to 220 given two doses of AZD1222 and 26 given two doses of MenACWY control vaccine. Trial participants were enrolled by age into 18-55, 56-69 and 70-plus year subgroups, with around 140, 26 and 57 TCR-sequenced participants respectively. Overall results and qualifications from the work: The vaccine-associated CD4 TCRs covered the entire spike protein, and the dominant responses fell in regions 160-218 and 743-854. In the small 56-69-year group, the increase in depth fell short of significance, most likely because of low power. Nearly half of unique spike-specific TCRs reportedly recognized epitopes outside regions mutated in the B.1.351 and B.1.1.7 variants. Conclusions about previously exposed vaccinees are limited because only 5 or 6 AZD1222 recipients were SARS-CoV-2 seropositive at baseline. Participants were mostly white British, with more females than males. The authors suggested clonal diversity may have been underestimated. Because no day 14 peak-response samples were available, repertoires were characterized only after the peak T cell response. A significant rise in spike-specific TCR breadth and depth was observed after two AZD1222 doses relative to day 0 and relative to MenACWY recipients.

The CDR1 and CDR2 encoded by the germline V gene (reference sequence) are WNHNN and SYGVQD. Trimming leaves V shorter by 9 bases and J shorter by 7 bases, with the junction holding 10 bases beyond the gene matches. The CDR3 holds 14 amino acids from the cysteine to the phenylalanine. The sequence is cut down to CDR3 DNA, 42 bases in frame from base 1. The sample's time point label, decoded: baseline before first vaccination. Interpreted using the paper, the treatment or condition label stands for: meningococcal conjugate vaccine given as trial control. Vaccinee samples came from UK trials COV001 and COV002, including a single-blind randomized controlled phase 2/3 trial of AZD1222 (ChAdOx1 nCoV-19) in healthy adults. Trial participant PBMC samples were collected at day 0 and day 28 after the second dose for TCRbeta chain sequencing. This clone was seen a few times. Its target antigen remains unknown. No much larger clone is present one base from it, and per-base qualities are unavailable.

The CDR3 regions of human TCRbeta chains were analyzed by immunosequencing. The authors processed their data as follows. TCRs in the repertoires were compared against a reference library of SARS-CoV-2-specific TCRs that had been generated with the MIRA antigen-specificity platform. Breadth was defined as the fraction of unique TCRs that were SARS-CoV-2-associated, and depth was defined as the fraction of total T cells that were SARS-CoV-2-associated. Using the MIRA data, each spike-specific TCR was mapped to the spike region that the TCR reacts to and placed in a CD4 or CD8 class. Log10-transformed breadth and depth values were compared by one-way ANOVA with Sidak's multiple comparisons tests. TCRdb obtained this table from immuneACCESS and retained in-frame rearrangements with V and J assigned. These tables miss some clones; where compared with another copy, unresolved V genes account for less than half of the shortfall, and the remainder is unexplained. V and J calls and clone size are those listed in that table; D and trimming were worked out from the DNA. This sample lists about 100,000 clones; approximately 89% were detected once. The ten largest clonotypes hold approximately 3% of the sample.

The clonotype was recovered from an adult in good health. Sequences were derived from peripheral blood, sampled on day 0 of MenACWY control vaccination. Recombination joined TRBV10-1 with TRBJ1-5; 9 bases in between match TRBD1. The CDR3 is CASSSGTGTQPQHF. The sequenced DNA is TGCGCCAGTAGCTCCGGGACAGGGACCCAGCCCCAGCATTTT.